These 5 T cell receptor beta chains were sequenced from one sample in a study of blood T cell repertoires in COVID-19. The method was immunoSEQ multiplex PCR; TCRdb's version includes in-frame clones alone and lacks a portion of them. The top ten clones hold about 18% of a sample with about 160,000 clones, 90% of them seen once. The specimen was peripheral blood. These receptors originate from a man aged 55 to 69 with active or convalescent COVID-19.

This chain joins TRBV19 and TRBJ2-7, with D perhaps matching TRBD1 (6 bases). The CDR3 extends over 14 amino acids. Trimming removed 4 bases from V and 3 bases from J, with 13 bases in between. Germline assignment: CDR1 LNHDA and CDR2 SQIVND (reference sequence). The CDR3 DNA sequence: TGTGCCAGTAGTAGCTCAGGCAGGGGCTACGAGCAGTACTTC. Residues: CASSSSGRGYEQYF.

The gene calls are TRBV5-4 and TRBJ1-4; tentatively, D is TRBD1 (5 bases). Trimming removed 0 bases at V and 6 bases at J, with 6 bases between. From germline, CDR1 is SGHNT and CDR2 YYREEE (reference sequence). The CDR3 totals 13 residues. The DNA of the CDR3 is TGTGCCAGCAGCTTGGTAGGGGATGAAAAACTGTTTTTT. Its protein is CASSLVGDEKLFF.

For the CDR3, the DNA is TGTGCCAGCAGGGGGACAGGGAGGTTTGAGACCCAGTACTTC. Amino acids: CASRGTGRFETQYF. The chain is built from TRBV2 and TRBJ2-5; 9 bases fit TRBD1. The CDR3 runs to 14 residues. V dropped 6 bases and J dropped 5; count of bases not matched to a gene: 7. Germline V gene sequence: CDR1 SNHLY, CDR2 FYNNEI.

The chain has TRBV19 and TRBJ2-3; weak D call: TRBD2 (6 bases). The CDR3 runs to 18 residues. V was shortened by 2 bases and J by 4 bases, with 22 bases between the two germline ends. CDR1 and CDR2 from the germline V gene are LNHDA and SQIVND (reference sequence). The CDR3: CASSISPGGGYGPDTQYF. The CDR3 nucleotides read TGTGCCAGTAGTATATCCCCCGGTGGGGGGTACGGGCCAGATACGCAGTATTTT. The variable domain in full, with the rest retrieved from reference TRBV19 and TRBJ2-3, is DGGITQSPKYLFRKEGQNVTLSCEQNLNHDAMYWYRQDPGQGLRLIYYSQIVNDFQKGDIAEGYSVSREKKESFPLTVTSAQKNPTAFYLCASSISPGGGYGPDTQYFGPGTRLTVL.

The gene calls are TRBV5-1 and TRBJ2-1, with 9 bases that match TRBD1. V lost 4 bases and J lost 7; bases outside the gene matches: 9. The CDR3 totals 15 residues. Per germline, CDR1 SGHRS and CDR2 YFSETQ. The CDR3 protein is CASSPLQGATNEQFF. The CDR3 DNA is TGCGCCAGCAGCCCATTACAGGGGGCCACGAATGAGCAGTTCTTC.